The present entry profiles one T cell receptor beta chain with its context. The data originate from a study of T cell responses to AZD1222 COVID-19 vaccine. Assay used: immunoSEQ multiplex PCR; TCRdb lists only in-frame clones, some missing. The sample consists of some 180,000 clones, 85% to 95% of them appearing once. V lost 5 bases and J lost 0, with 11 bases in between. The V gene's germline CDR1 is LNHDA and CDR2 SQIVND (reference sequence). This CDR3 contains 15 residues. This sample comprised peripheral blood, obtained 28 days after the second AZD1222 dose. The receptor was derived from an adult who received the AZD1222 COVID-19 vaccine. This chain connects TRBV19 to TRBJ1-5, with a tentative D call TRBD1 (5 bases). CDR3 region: CASSRGDYSNQPQHF. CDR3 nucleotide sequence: TGTGCCAGTAGTCGGGGGGATTATAGCAATCAGCCCCAGCATTTT.